The following is a TCR beta chain sequence with its context. The sample belongs to a study of blood T cell repertoires in COVID-19. Sequencing used immunoSEQ multiplex PCR; TCRdb keeps in-frame clones, though not all of them. Among 250,000 to 350,000 clones listed, roughly 88% were seen once. The CDR3 is 15 residues long. In germline, CDR1 is SGHNT, CDR2 YENEEA. Trimming cost V 3 bases and J 7 bases; bases outside gene matches: 4. The chain combines TRBV11-3 with TRBJ2-2; 11 nucleotides align to TRBD2. The sample comprised peripheral blood. This TCR derives from a woman aged 30 to 39 who had recovered from COVID-19. CDR3 bases: TGTGCCAGCAGCTTGGGACTAGCGGATATCGGGGAGCTGTTTTTT. Encoded protein: CASSLGLADIGELFF.